Presented here are 31 T cell receptor beta chains from one specimen sequenced in a study of blood T cell repertoires in COVID-19. TCRdb's copy holds only in-frame clones and misses some; the assay was immunoSEQ multiplex PCR. This table has 450,000 or so clones, over 85% appearing once. The sample consisted of peripheral blood. These receptors all come from a man in his late teens or twenties with COVID-19, enrolled during active disease.

The count of this clone is one. The chain combines TRBV27 with TRBJ2-2; D uncertain. Germline-derived CDR1 and CDR2 are MNHEY and SMNVEV (reference sequence). The CDR3 is 13 amino acids. V lost 6 bases and J 8 bases, leaving 13 bases between the germline ends. The CDR3: CASSPLTLGELFF. The CDR3 region has the DNA TGTGCCAGCAGCCCACTTACCTTGGGGGAGCTGTTTTTT.

The CDR3 DNA sequence: TGTGCCAGCAAACTACCGGGACAACATAATTCACCCCTCCACTTT. This translates into CASKLPGQHNSPLHF. This sequence joins TRBV27 and TRBJ1-6; D perhaps matches TRBD1 (6 bases). This CDR3 comprises 15 residues. Germline V gene data show CDR1 as MNHEY and CDR2 as SMNVEV (reference sequence). V lost 7 bases and J lost 5, with 15 bases in between.

The chain links TRBV27 to TRBJ2-5; D possibly corresponds to TRBD2 (7 bases). V shed 2 bases and J shed 4 bases, with 14 bases lying between them. Germline V gene lookup returns CDR1 MNHEY and CDR2 SMNVEV (reference sequence). The CDR3 sequence is 15 residues long. CDR3 sequence: CASSLTRGGGETQYF. The CDR3 bases are TGTGCCAGCAGTTTAACAAGGGGAGGGGGAGAGACCCAGTACTTC.

This sequence joins TRBV12-3 or TRBV12-4 and TRBJ2-5, with a tentative D call TRBD2 (6 bases). This CDR3 has 12 residues. The ends were cut back, 9 bases at V and 4 bases at J, with 12 bases in the middle. In DNA form, the CDR3 reads TGTGCCAGTAGGATGGGAGGAGAGACCCAGTACTTC. It specifies CASRMGGETQYF.

This sequence joins TRBV7-2 and TRBJ1-5; tentative D call: TRBD1 (5 bases). V lost 1 base and J lost 7, with 11 bases in between. CDR1 and CDR2 (germline): SGHTA, FQGNSA. This CDR3 comprises 14 residues. Here the CDR3 reads CASSLVGGNQPQHF. CDR3 in DNA: TGTGCCAGCAGCTTAGTTGGGGGGAACCAGCCCCAGCATTTT.

This chain joins TRBV15 and TRBJ2-1; no reliable D call. The V end was cut by 5 bases, the J end by 3 bases, with 8 bases between. The CDR3 loop spans 13 amino acids. Per germline, CDR1 LNHNV and CDR2 YYDKDF (reference sequence). The CDR3 DNA is TGTGCCACCAGCGGCCTTATCTACAATGAGCAGTTCTTC. Amino acids: CATSGLIYNEQFF.

The chain recombines TRBV14 with TRBJ1-3, with D maybe TRBD1 (6 bases). The V gene's germline CDR1 is SGHDN and CDR2 FVKESK. V lost 6 bases to trimming and J lost 0 bases, with 9 bases between them. This CDR3 contains 14 residues. The CDR3 DNA reads as TGTGCCAGCAGTCGGGACATCTCTGGAAACACCATATATTTT. This sequence encodes CASSRDISGNTIYF.

The chain is built from TRBV7-9 and TRBJ2-1; possible D gene TRBD2, 5 bases. This CDR3 spans 14 amino acids. The V end was cut by 4 bases, the J end by 6 bases, with 13 bases between. Germline CDR1 reads SEHNR; CDR2 reads FQNEAQ (reference sequence). Here the CDR3 DNA reads TGTGCCAGCAGCTCACGTCGGACTCCCAATGAGCAGTTCTTC. Its translation is CASSSRRTPNEQFF.

The chain employs TRBV11-2 and TRBJ2-7; 11 bases are shared with TRBD2. Looked up from germline, CDR1 is SGHAT and CDR2 is FQNNGV. V lost 6 bases and J lost 3; bases outside the gene matches: 7. CDR3 length: 15 residues. The CDR3 protein is CASRPLAGARYEQYF. The DNA of the CDR3 is TGTGCCAGCAGGCCACTAGCGGGGGCCCGCTACGAGCAGTACTTC.

V and J are TRBV19 and TRBJ2-1; TRBD2 aligns across 10 bases. This CDR3 has 17 residues. Germline V gene data show CDR1 as LNHDA and CDR2 as SQIVND (reference sequence). V dropped 4 bases and J dropped 0; count of bases not matched to a gene: 6. CDR3 in DNA: TGTGCCAGTAGTAAAACTAGCGGGGTACGCTCCTACAATGAGCAGTTCTTC. It specifies CASSKTSGVRSYNEQFF. Supplemented by reference TRBV19 and TRBJ2-1, the full variable domain reads DGGITQSPKYLFRKEGQNVTLSCEQNLNHDAMYWYRQDPGQGLRLIYYSQIVNDFQKGDIAEGYSVSREKKESFPLTVTSAQKNPTAFYLCASSKTSGVRSYNEQFFGPGTRLTVL.

The chain recombines TRBV7-9 with TRBJ2-5; TRBD2 matches 9 bases. Germline trimming cut 0 bases from V and 2 bases from J; bases unmatched to any gene: 1. CDR3 length: 15 residues. Germline V gene sequence: CDR1 SEHNR, CDR2 FQNEAQ (reference sequence). In nucleotides, the CDR3 is TGTGCCAGCAGCTTAGCGAGCGGGGGGCAAGAGACCCAGTACTTC. Residues: CASSLASGGQETQYF.

This clone was seen a single time. This chain uses TRBV6-5 with TRBJ1-4; the match to TRBD1 covers 7 bases. CDR1 is MNHEY and CDR2 is SVGAGI in the germline V gene. V was pared by 6 bases and J by 4 bases, with 8 bases of the junction left unmatched. This CDR3 has 15 residues. DNA of the CDR3: TGTGCCAGCAGAAACCGGGACAGCGTTAATGAAAAACTGTTTTTT. Its protein is CASRNRDSVNEKLFF.

This clone was seen a single time. The V call is TRBV14, the J call TRBJ2-5; TRBD1 aligns across 8 bases. V was pared by 4 bases and J by 1 base, with 5 bases of the junction left unmatched. Germline CDR1 SGHDN, CDR2 FVKESK. This CDR3 has 15 amino acids. CDR3 bases: TGTGCCAGCAGCCGAAACAGGGGGGCCCAAGAGACCCAGTACTTC. Translation gives CASSRNRGAQETQYF.

This clone was seen just once. This chain joins TRBV5-8 and TRBJ2-1; 9 bases align to TRBD1. The J segment lost 4 bases and the V segment lost 9 bases, leaving 5 bases of the junction unmatched. The CDR3 is 13 amino acids. Germline V gene lookup returns CDR1 SGHTS and CDR2 YDEGEE. The CDR3 bases are TGTGCCACAAGACAGGGGGGGTACAATGAGCAGTTCTTC. As protein: CATRQGGYNEQFF.

The gene calls are TRBV10-3 and TRBJ2-7; TRBD2 matches 13 bases. In germline, CDR1 is ENHRY, CDR2 SYGVKD. The CDR3 spans 15 residues. J gave up 6 bases and V 1 base, and 3 bases lay outside the gene matches. The CDR3 sequence is CAISELTSGRSEQYF. The CDR3, as DNA: TGTGCCATCAGTGAGTTGACTAGCGGGAGGAGCGAGCAGTACTTC.

The chain uses TRBV7-8 and TRBJ2-1, with TRBD1 matching 9 bases. The CDR3 spans 16 residues. J gave up 10 bases and V 5 bases, and 15 bases lay outside the gene matches. Germline V gene lookup returns CDR1 SGHVS and CDR2 FQNEAQ. The CDR3 sequence is CASSPSGSTGGREQFF. Written as DNA, the CDR3 is TGTGCCAGCAGCCCCAGCGGGTCAACAGGGGGCAGGGAGCAGTTCTTC.

The V gene is TRBV15, the J gene TRBJ2-5; 10 bases are shared with TRBD2. Germline CDR1 and CDR2: LNHNV and YYDKDF (reference sequence). The junction had 15 bases not matched to a gene; V was cut back by 4 bases and J by 4 bases. The CDR3 consists of 18 residues. The CDR3 here is CATSTERAAGGSGETQYF. CDR3 DNA: TGTGCCACCAGCACTGAAAGGGCAGCGGGAGGGTCCGGAGAGACCCAGTACTTC.

This clone has only one observation. The chain links TRBV7-9 to TRBJ2-6; unclear D gene. This CDR3 region has 17 residues. V shed 2 bases and J shed 0 bases, with 11 bases lying between them. Germline CDR1 SEHNR, CDR2 FQNEAQ (reference sequence). CDR3 sequence: CASSLRQASSGANVLTF. CDR3 in DNA: TGTGCCAGCAGCTTAAGGCAGGCCAGCTCTGGGGCCAACGTCCTGACTTTC. Together with reference TRBV7-9 and TRBJ2-6, the CDR3 gives the full variable domain: DTGVSQNPRHKITKRGQNVTFRCDPISEHNRLYWYRQTLGQGPEFLTYFQNEAQLEKSRLLSDRFSAERPKGSFSTLEIQRTEQGDSAMYLCASSLRQASSGANVLTFGAGSRLTVL.

The chain joins TRBV18 to TRBJ1-5; no reliable D call. Germline-derived CDR1 and CDR2 are KGHSH and LQKENI. V was pared by 4 bases and J by 5 bases, with 12 bases between. The length of the CDR3 is 14 residues. CDR3 amino acids: CASSREGFDQPQHF. CDR3 nucleotide sequence: TGTGCCAGCTCACGGGAGGGATTTGATCAGCCCCAGCATTTT.

V and J are TRBV12-3 or TRBV12-4 and TRBJ2-1; 7 bases are shared with TRBD1. The CDR3 is 13 amino acids. After removal of 5 bases from V and 10 bases from J, the junction contained 8 bases not matched to a gene. In DNA form, the CDR3 reads TGTGCCAGCAGTCCTACAGGGGCACGCGAGCAGTTCTTC. It encodes CASSPTGAREQFF.

V gene TRBV20-1 combines with J gene TRBJ1-2, with D unclear. The ends were cut back, 3 bases at V and 5 bases at J, with 13 bases in the middle. Germline V gives CDR1 DFQATT, CDR2 SNEGSKA (reference sequence). There are 13 residues in the CDR3. CDR3 DNA: TGCAGTGCTAGTGTCGAAATCGGGTATGGCTACACCTTC. Translating gives CSASVEIGYGYTF.

This sequence joins TRBV3-1 (or the pseudogene TRBV3-2) and TRBJ2-1; 9 bases line up with TRBD1. This CDR3 has 15 residues. J gave up 4 bases and V 3 bases, and 4 bases lay outside the gene matches. CDR1 LGHDT and CDR2 YNNKEL come from the germline V gene (reference sequence). The CDR3 spells CASSQTGGLYNEQFF. The CDR3 bases are TGTGCCAGCAGCCAGACAGGGGGGTTATACAATGAGCAGTTCTTC.

This chain connects TRBV7-6 to TRBJ2-5; D uncertain. The V gene lost 4 bases and the J gene lost 7 bases, with 16 bases spanning the gap. The CDR3 length is 14 residues. Germline V gene data show CDR1 as SGHVS and CDR2 as FNYEAQ. As DNA, the CDR3 is TGTGCCAGCAGCTCCGCAGGCCTCCCAGGGACCCAGTACTTC. Protein sequence: CASSSAGLPGTQYF.

The rearrangement links TRBV6-1 to TRBJ1-1; possible D gene TRBD1, 5 bases. This CDR3 comprises 13 residues. From germline, CDR1 is MNHNS and CDR2 SASEGT. The ends were cut back, 7 bases at V and 4 bases at J, with 13 bases in the middle. DNA for the CDR3: TGTGCCAGCAAGAACGGGGGTTCCACTGAAGCTTTCTTT. This encodes CASKNGGSTEAFF.

The genes are TRBV10-2 and TRBJ1-2; no reliable D call. CDR1 and CDR2 from the germline V gene are WSHSY and SAAADI. The length of the CDR3 is 13 residues. Trimming pared 8 bases from V and 5 bases from J, leaving 15 bases between. CDR3 residues: CASATARIYGYTF. DNA of the CDR3: TGCGCCAGCGCCACAGCCCGGATTTATGGCTACACCTTC.

The chain is built from TRBV3-1 (or the pseudogene TRBV3-2) and TRBJ2-7, with 7 bases fitting TRBD2. V gave up 2 bases and J gave up 4 bases; unmatched junction bases: 8. The CDR3 has 15 amino acids. Germline values: CDR1 LGHDT, CDR2 YNNKEL (reference sequence). This chain's CDR3 is CASSQYSGLVYEQYF. The CDR3 bases are TGTGCCAGCAGCCAATATTCTGGACTAGTGTACGAGCAGTACTTC.

This clone was seen just once. The V gene is TRBV11-3, the J gene TRBJ2-1; 8 bases are shared with TRBD2. This CDR3 has 16 amino acids. V trimming: 5 bases; J trimming: 8 bases; junction bases outside the gene matches: 14. Looked up from germline, CDR1 is SGHNT and CDR2 is YENEEA. In nucleotides, the CDR3 is TGTGCCAGCAGCGGCCGGGGGGGCGCAGGTGGGGATGAGCAGTTCTTC. Amino acid sequence: CASSGRGGAGGDEQFF.

This chain links TRBV7-9 with TRBJ1-5; D not resolved. This CDR3 is 15 amino acids long. Trimming left V 3 bases short and J 7 bases short, with 16 bases between. Germline lookup yields CDR1 SEHNR and CDR2 FQNEAQ (reference sequence). This CDR3 reads CASSFGLVGSQPQHF. The DNA for the CDR3 is TGTGCCAGCAGCTTCGGACTAGTCGGTTCCCAGCCCCAGCATTTT.

The chain is built from TRBV6-2 or TRBV6-3 and TRBJ2-2; 8 bases agree with TRBD1. Germline CDR1 is MNHEY and CDR2 is SVGEGT. V lost 5 bases, J lost 7 bases, and 9 bases stayed unmatched. The CDR3 is 15 residues long. CDR3 sequence reads: CASSNRGRGGGELFF. CDR3 coding DNA: TGTGCCAGCAGTAACAGGGGGAGAGGAGGCGGGGAGCTGTTTTTT.

The chain recombines TRBV27 with TRBJ2-5; maybe TRBD2 (5 bases). CDR1 is MNHEY, CDR2 SMNVEV, per germline (reference sequence). CDR3 length equals 15 residues. V dropped 3 bases and J dropped 2 bases, with 13 bases sitting between them. The CDR3 region is CASSFEGRAQETQYF. As DNA, the CDR3 is TGTGCCAGCAGTTTTGAAGGGCGGGCACAAGAGACCCAGTACTTC.

The chain combines TRBV7-9 with TRBJ1-1; unclear D gene. Trimming stripped 5 bases from V and 2 bases from J, with 6 bases between. Germline lookup yields CDR1 SEHNR and CDR2 FQNEAQ (reference sequence). CDR3 length: 12 residues. The CDR3 region has the DNA TGTGCCAGCAGCCACAGCAACACTGAAGCTTTCTTT. Its translation: CASSHSNTEAFF.